This T cell receptor (beta chain) came from a study of CD8 T cells in ankylosing spondylitis. Regarding the study as a whole: In the blood and synovial fluid of reactive arthritis, some motif variants had been previously reported. Significant enrichment of disease-linked clones was reported in matched ankylosing spondylitis synovial fluid. Seemingly distinctive of ankylosing spondylitis blood was a TCR beta motif formed by eight highly homologous variants. Peripheral blood held disease-linked clones only at relatively low frequency, and these were CD8+.

This clonotype has a count of ten or more. Its antigen is not known. Library preparation for TCR beta used quantitative 5'-RACE with molecular barcodes. Each CDR3 protein is one row after TCRdb ran MiXCR on the 5' RACE reads. The profile shows around 100,000 distinct CDR3 sequences, 9% of them singletons. The V gene lost 0 bases and the J gene lost 0 bases, with 7 bases spanning the gap. Germline V gives CDR1 SGHRS, CDR2 YFSETQ. This CDR3 spans 15 amino acids. What was sequenced was blood, either unsorted or a sorted T cell fraction (not recorded which). This TCR came from a male donor with ankylosing spondylitis. This chain joins TRBV5-1 and TRBJ2-1; D gene ambiguous. For the CDR3, the DNA is TGCGCCAGCAGCTTGGTTCAGGACTCCTACAATGAGCAGTTCTTC. Its protein is CASSLVQDSYNEQFF.